This record looks at one T cell receptor beta chain sequence and its context. Its antigen is not known. The data stem from a study of T cells in localized non-small cell lung cancer. Notes on the study in general: The study found T cell clonality highest in uninvolved adjacent lung, above tumor. Higher adjacent-lung clonality was associated with shorter survival. Owing to sequencing of a solitary tumor region, heterogeneity cannot be discounted. A median of roughly 50 of the top 100 tumor clones appeared in adjacent lung, which was paired and uninvolved.

The CDR3 runs 17 residues. The germline V and J ends were trimmed by 1 base and 0 bases, with 13 bases remaining between them. The germline V gene has CDR1 SGHNT and CDR2 YYREEE (reference sequence). Libraries were prepared by immunoSEQ multiplex PCR; TCRdb keeps only in-frame clonotypes and omits some of them. This sample has about 91,000 clones, with roughly 90% found just once. The specimen was peripheral blood, collected before any cancer treatment. The source of this sequence is a man aged 35 to 70 with stage I squamous cell lung carcinoma. The rearrangement links TRBV5-4 to TRBJ1-4, with D unresolved. CDR3 amino acids: CASSLRPEVATNEKLFF. CDR3 coding DNA: TGTGCCAGCAGCTTGAGGCCGGAGGTTGCAACTAATGAAAAACTGTTTTTT.